This passage covers 21 T cell receptor beta chains from one sample sequenced in a study of technical replicates of blood from several donors. Here immunoSEQ multiplex PCR was the method, and the copy in TCRdb shows in-frame clones only, minus some. The sample lists almost 90,000 clones, 95% occurring once. The sequenced sample consisted of T cells isolated from PBMCs. Receptor source: a human donor in good health.

V is TRBV6-5 and J is TRBJ2-7, with D possibly TRBD2 on 5 matching bases. The CDR3 length is 12 residues. Germline V lookup: CDR1 MNHEY, CDR2 SVGAGI. The ends were cut back, 5 bases at V and 4 bases at J, with 9 bases in the middle. CDR3 DNA: TGTGCCAGCAGTCCTGGAGGTTACGAGCAGTACTTC. It is translated as CASSPGGYEQYF.

CDR3 in DNA: TGTGCCAGCTATGGGGGGACTGAAGCTTTCTTT. It yields the protein CASYGGTEAFF. The chain uses TRBV27 and TRBJ1-1; D possibly corresponds to TRBD1 (5 bases). The germline gives CDR1 MNHEY, CDR2 SMNVEV (reference sequence). This CDR3 is 11 amino acids long. The V end lost 8 bases, the J end lost 5 bases, and 9 bases lay between the germline ends.

The rearrangement links TRBV2 to TRBJ2-3; weak D call: TRBD2 (6 bases). Germline loops: CDR1 SNHLY, CDR2 FYNNEI. This CDR3 comprises 13 residues. V was shortened by 8 bases and J by 0 bases, with 9 bases between the two germline ends. CDR3 sequence reads: CASGGESTDTQYF. The CDR3 DNA reads TGTGCCAGCGGAGGGGAAAGCACAGATACGCAGTATTTT.

V and J are TRBV27 and TRBJ1-2; D remains ambiguous. This CDR3 region has 13 residues. Germline assignment: CDR1 MNHEY and CDR2 SMNVEV (reference sequence). The V end was cut by 2 bases, the J end by 8 bases, with 12 bases between. CDR3 loop: CASSLGQTSGYTF. CDR3 in DNA: TGTGCCAGCAGTTTAGGGCAGACCTCAGGCTACACCTTC.

This chain links TRBV4-1 with TRBJ1-5, with TRBD1 identical over 8 bases. The ends lost 2 bases at V and 6 bases at J; junction bases unmatched: 6. CDR3 length equals 15 residues. Germline V lookup: CDR1 MGHRA, CDR2 YSYEKL. CDR3 protein: CASSQKTGAAQPQHF. Here the CDR3 DNA reads TGCGCCAGCAGCCAAAAGACAGGGGCCGCTCAGCCCCAGCATTTT.

The chain carries TRBV5-1 and TRBJ2-2; no clear D gene. Germline CDR1 reads SGHRS; CDR2 reads YFSETQ. CDR3 length equals 14 residues. The V gene lost 1 base and the J gene lost 2 bases, with 6 bases spanning the gap. The CDR3 protein is CASSLSYNTGELFF. DNA of the CDR3: TGCGCCAGCAGCTTGTCTTATAACACCGGGGAGCTGTTTTTT.

The rearrangement uses TRBV25-1 and TRBJ2-7, with 8 bases matching TRBD1. This CDR3 region has 14 residues. Germline assignment: CDR1 MGHDK and CDR2 SYGVNS. With V trimmed by 10 bases and J by 3 bases, 11 bases remained unmatched. The CDR3 protein is CAITRAGGRYEQYF. CDR3 nucleotides: TGTGCCATCACCAGGGCAGGGGGCCGCTACGAGCAGTACTTC.

The chain joins TRBV19 to TRBJ1-4; possible D gene TRBD1, 6 bases. This CDR3 has 12 residues. Trimming stripped 5 bases from V and 13 bases from J, with 14 bases between. The germline V gene encodes CDR1 LNHDA and CDR2 SQIVND (reference sequence). The CDR3 region has the DNA TGTGCCAGTAGTCGGGGGGCGGGTCGACTGTTTTTT. Its protein product is CASSRGAGRLFF.

The chain uses TRBV6-6 and TRBJ1-2; TRBD1 is a possible D gene (6 bases). Per germline, CDR1 MNHNY and CDR2 SVGAGI (reference sequence). Trimming took 8 bases from V and 4 from J, leaving 17 bases between them. The CDR3 consists of 14 residues. This CDR3 reads CASQRGAGVYGYTF. CDR3 nucleotides: TGTGCCAGCCAGCGGGGGGCGGGAGTCTATGGCTACACCTTC.

The V and J genes are TRBV5-1 and TRBJ1-2; D not certain. Per the germline V gene, CDR1 is SGHRS and CDR2 is YFSETQ. This CDR3 contains 14 residues. Trimming took off 3 bases at V and 2 bases at J, with 11 bases between the two ends. The CDR3 nucleotides read TGCGCCAGCAGCTATGACCCGGGGAACTATGGCTACACCTTC. Amino acids: CASSYDPGNYGYTF.

The chain links TRBV28 to TRBJ2-1; TRBD1 is a possible D gene (5 bases). The germline gives CDR1 MDHEN, CDR2 SYDVKM. The CDR3 has 14 residues. V was pared by 5 bases and J by 2 bases, with 10 bases between. The CDR3 bases are TGTGCCAGCAGTCAGAGACAGACCTACAATGAGCAGTTCTTC. This gives the protein CASSQRQTYNEQFF.

The rearrangement links TRBV4-1 to TRBJ1-2, with 8 bases aligning to TRBD1. The CDR3 contains 16 residues. In germline, CDR1 is MGHRA, CDR2 YSYEKL. Trimming at V came to 0 bases and at J to 4 bases, leaving 7 bases not matched to a gene. CDR3 sequence reads: CASSQDATGVPYGYTF. The CDR3 DNA is TGCGCCAGCAGCCAAGACGCGACAGGGGTCCCCTATGGCTACACCTTC.

V gene TRBV25-1 combines with J gene TRBJ2-2; 10 bases line up with TRBD2. The CDR3 runs to 15 residues. Germline loops: CDR1 MGHDK, CDR2 SYGVNS. V dropped 3 bases and J dropped 6; count of bases not matched to a gene: 4. The CDR3 nucleotides are TGTGCCAGCAGTGAGTCCCTAGCGGGAGCCGGGGAGCTGTTTTTT. Translation gives CASSESLAGAGELFF. The full variable domain, in which reference TRBV25-1 and TRBJ2-2 provide the parts outside the CDR3, is EADIYQTPRYLVIGTGKKITLECSQTMGHDKMYWYQQDPGMELHLIHYSYGVNSTEKGDLSSESTVSRIRTEHFPLTLESARPSHTSQYLCASSESLAGAGELFFGEGSRLTVL.

The chain carries TRBV29-1 and TRBJ1-2; D perhaps matches TRBD1 (5 bases). The V end lost 5 bases, the J end lost 6 bases, and 10 bases lay between the germline ends. Per the germline V gene, CDR1 is SQVTM and CDR2 is ANQGSEA. The CDR3 consists of 11 residues. CDR3 amino acids: CSVPQGNGYTF. The CDR3 region has the DNA TGCAGCGTTCCGCAGGGAAATGGCTACACCTTC.

The V gene is TRBV9, the J gene TRBJ2-1, with D unclear. Germline values: CDR1 SGDLS, CDR2 YYNGEE. The CDR3 is 17 amino acids. The V and J ends lost 2 bases and 3 bases respectively, with 18 bases between them. CDR3 amino acids: CASSVIDRPYLYNEQFF. The CDR3 DNA is TGTGCCAGCAGCGTTATAGATCGTCCCTACCTCTACAATGAGCAGTTCTTC.

This clone appeared once. This chain uses TRBV4-1 with TRBJ1-1, with D perhaps matching TRBD1 (6 bases). V shed 0 bases and J shed 2 bases, with 13 bases lying between them. The CDR3 runs 16 residues. CDR1 and CDR2 from the germline V gene are MGHRA and YSYEKL. The CDR3 is CASSQDRGRSNTEAFF. The CDR3 DNA is TGCGCCAGCAGCCAAGACAGGGGCAGGTCTAACACTGAAGCTTTCTTT.

J is TRBJ2-1 and V is TRBV7-9, with 8 bases aligning to TRBD2. Germline CDR1 is SEHNR and CDR2 is FQNEAQ (reference sequence). This CDR3 spans 15 amino acids. The trim removed 5 bases at V and 2 bases at J, leaving 5 bases unmatched. The CDR3 DNA reads TGTGCCAGCAGCAGACTAGCGCCGCCCTACAATGAGCAGTTCTTC. It is translated as CASSRLAPPYNEQFF.

This clone has only one observation. The CDR3 is CASSAQTGEGGYTF. CDR3 nucleotide sequence: TGTGCCAGCAGTGCCCAGACAGGGGAGGGGGGCTACACCTTC. The chain employs TRBV2 and TRBJ1-2; TRBD1 agrees at 8 bases. This CDR3 contains 14 residues. V was pared by 4 bases and J by 8 bases, with 9 bases of the junction left unmatched. The germline gives CDR1 SNHLY, CDR2 FYNNEI. Together with reference TRBV2 and TRBJ1-2, the CDR3 gives the full variable domain: EPEVTQTPSHQVTQMGQEVILRCVPISNHLYFYWYRQILGQKVEFLVSFYNNEISEKSEIFDDQFSVERPDGSNFTLKIRSTKLEDSAMYFCASSAQTGEGGYTFGSGTRLTVV.

The genes are TRBV7-8 and TRBJ1-4, with 9 bases lining up with TRBD1. Trimming at V came to 5 bases and at J to 4 bases, leaving 8 bases not matched to a gene. Germline values: CDR1 SGHVS, CDR2 FQNEAQ. The CDR3 sequence is 16 residues long. In DNA form, the CDR3 reads TGTGCCAGCAGCACCCGGGACAGGGACGGTAATGAAAAACTGTTTTTT. It yields the protein CASSTRDRDGNEKLFF.

The J gene is TRBJ2-5, the V gene TRBV20-1, with a tentative D call TRBD1 (6 bases). Germline V lookup: CDR1 DFQATT, CDR2 SNEGSKA (reference sequence). The length of the CDR3 is 11 residues. V lost 2 bases, J lost 5 bases, and 6 bases lay in between. The CDR3 protein is CSARQGETQYF. DNA of the CDR3: TGCAGTGCTAGACAGGGGGAGACCCAGTACTTC.

The chain recombines TRBV4-1 with TRBJ2-5, with 10 bases fitting TRBD1. The CDR3 consists of 16 residues. Trimming removed 4 bases from V and 3 bases from J; junction bases left unmatched: 8. Germline V lookup: CDR1 MGHRA, CDR2 YSYEKL. CDR3 amino acids: CASSLTGGAGEETQYF. The CDR3, as DNA: TGCGCCAGCAGCCTGACAGGGGGCGCGGGAGAAGAGACCCAGTACTTC.